These 8 T cell receptor beta chains share one sample of origin, sequenced in a study of T cell responses to AZD1222 COVID-19 vaccine. Using immunoSEQ multiplex PCR, the repertoire was profiled, and TCRdb retains in-frame clones only, with some absent. The repertoire consists of around 140,000 clones, with 93% occurring once and the leading ten covering 5.1%. Sequenced here: peripheral blood, sampled on day 0 of AZD1222 vaccination. All receptors come from an adult in good health.

The chain carries TRBV10-3 and TRBJ2-1, with TRBD2 matching over 13 bases. This CDR3 contains 15 residues. The trim removed 6 bases at V and 8 bases at J, leaving 7 bases unmatched. CDR1 is ENHRY and CDR2 is SYGVKD in the germline V gene. CDR3 nucleotides: TGTGCCATCAGAAGGACTAGCGGGAGATACGATGAGCAGTTCTTC. Translation gives CAIRRTSGRYDEQFF.

The rearrangement joins TRBV27 to TRBJ1-1; D uncertain. Trimming shortened V by 3 bases and J by 5 bases, and 13 bases separated the two germline ends. The germline V gene has CDR1 MNHEY and CDR2 SMNVEV (reference sequence). The CDR3 covers 14 residues. In nucleotides, the CDR3 is TGTGCCAGCAGTTTTAACGGGTGGGGAACTGAAGCTTTCTTT. It specifies CASSFNGWGTEAFF.

This clone was seen a single time. V and J are TRBV30 and TRBJ1-6, with 7 nucleotides matching TRBD1. J gave up 5 bases and V 3 bases, and 4 bases lay outside the gene matches. This CDR3 contains 14 residues. Germline V gene data show CDR1 as GTSNPN and CDR2 as SVGIG (reference sequence). The CDR3 is CAWRRQGDNSPLHF. CDR3 nucleotides: TGTGCCTGGAGACGACAGGGAGATAATTCACCCCTCCACTTT. Based on the CDR3 plus reference TRBV30 and TRBJ1-6, the full variable domain is SQTIHQWPATLVQPVGSPLSLECTVEGTSNPNLYWYRQAAGRGLQLLFYSVGIGQISSEVPQNLSASRPQDRQFILSSKKLLLSDSGFYLCAWRRQGDNSPLHFGNGTRLTVT.

In this sample, this clone turned up once. The rearrangement uses TRBV30 and TRBJ2-7; 12 positions match TRBD2. The CDR3 is made up of 15 amino acids. V lost 0 bases and J lost 7; bases outside the gene matches: 7. In germline, CDR1 is GTSNPN, CDR2 SVGIG (reference sequence). Here the CDR3 reads CAWSVPSGRAGEQYF. The CDR3 bases are TGTGCCTGGAGTGTACCTAGCGGGAGGGCCGGAGAGCAGTACTTC.

This chain uses TRBV9 with TRBJ1-5; 7 nucleotides match TRBD1. The CDR3 extends over 16 amino acids. In germline, CDR1 is SGDLS, CDR2 YYNGEE. With V trimmed by 3 bases and J by 0 bases, 6 bases remained unmatched. CDR3 region: CASSEGGQLSNQPQHF. In DNA, the CDR3 is TGTGCCAGCAGCGAGGGGGGACAGCTTAGCAATCAGCCCCAGCATTTT. Drawing the rest from reference TRBV9 and TRBJ1-5, the complete variable domain is DSGVTQTPKHLITATGQRVTLRCSPRSGDLSVYWYQQSLDQGLQFLIQYYNGEERAKGNILERFSAQQFPDLHSELNLSSLELGDSALYFCASSEGGQLSNQPQHFGDGTRLSIL.

CDR3 in amino acids: CASSISGRGGNTIYF. The CDR3 DNA follows: TGTGCCAGTAGTATCTCCGGTCGCGGCGGAAACACCATATATTTT. The rearrangement uses TRBV19 and TRBJ1-3; D not certain. The ends were cut back, 3 bases at V and 4 bases at J, with 13 bases in the middle. Germline V gives CDR1 LNHDA, CDR2 SQIVND (reference sequence). The CDR3 totals 15 residues. The entire variable domain, with the rest obtained from reference TRBV19 and TRBJ1-3, is as follows: DGGITQSPKYLFRKEGQNVTLSCEQNLNHDAMYWYRQDPGQGLRLIYYSQIVNDFQKGDIAEGYSVSREKKESFPLTVTSAQKNPTAFYLCASSISGRGGNTIYFGEGSWLTVV.

The V call is TRBV28, the J call TRBJ1-5; TRBD1 is a possible D gene (6 bases). Trimming removed 5 bases at V and 0 bases at J, with 11 bases between. Germline CDR1 is MDHEN and CDR2 is SYDVKM. This CDR3 contains 15 residues. The CDR3 DNA reads as TGTGCCAGCAGTCCCCCAGGGGATAGCAATCAGCCCCAGCATTTT. This gives the protein CASSPPGDSNQPQHF.

The rearrangement uses TRBV27 and TRBJ1-1; TRBD1 agrees at 7 bases. CDR1 MNHEY and CDR2 SMNVEV come from the germline V gene (reference sequence). V dropped 7 bases and J dropped 6; count of bases not matched to a gene: 8. The CDR3 consists of 13 residues. In DNA, the CDR3 is TGTGCCAGCAAACGGGACAGTCGGGCTGAAGCTTTCTTT. The encoded protein is CASKRDSRAEAFF.